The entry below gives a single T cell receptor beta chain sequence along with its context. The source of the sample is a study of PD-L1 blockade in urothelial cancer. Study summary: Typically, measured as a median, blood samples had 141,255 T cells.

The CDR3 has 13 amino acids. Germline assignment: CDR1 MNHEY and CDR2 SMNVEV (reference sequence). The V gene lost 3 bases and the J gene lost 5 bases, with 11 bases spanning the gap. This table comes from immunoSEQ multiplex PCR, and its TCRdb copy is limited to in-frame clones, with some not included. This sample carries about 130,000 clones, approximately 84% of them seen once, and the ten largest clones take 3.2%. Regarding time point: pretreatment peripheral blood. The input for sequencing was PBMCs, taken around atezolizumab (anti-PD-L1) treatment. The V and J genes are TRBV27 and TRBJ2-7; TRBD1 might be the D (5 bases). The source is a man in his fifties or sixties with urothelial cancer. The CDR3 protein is CASSLTVLNEQYF. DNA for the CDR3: TGTGCCAGCAGTTTGACAGTCCTAAACGAGCAGTACTTC.